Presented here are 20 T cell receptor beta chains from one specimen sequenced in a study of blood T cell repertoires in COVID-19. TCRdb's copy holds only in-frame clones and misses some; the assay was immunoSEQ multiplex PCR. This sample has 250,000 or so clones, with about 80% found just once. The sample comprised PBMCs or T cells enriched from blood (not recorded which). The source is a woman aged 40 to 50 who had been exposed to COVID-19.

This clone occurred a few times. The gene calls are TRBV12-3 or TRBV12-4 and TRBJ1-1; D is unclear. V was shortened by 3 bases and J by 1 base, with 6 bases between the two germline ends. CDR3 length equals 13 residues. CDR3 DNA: TGTGCCAGCAGTTTTTACGGGAACACTGAAGCTTTCTTT. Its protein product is CASSFYGNTEAFF.

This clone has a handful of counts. The CDR3 loop reads CASSRATDRSNNSPLHF. CDR3 bases: TGTGCCAGCAGTCGAGCGACCGACAGGAGCAATAATTCACCCCTCCACTTT. The chain couples TRBV27 to TRBJ1-6; tentatively, D is TRBD1 (6 bases). V gave up 5 bases and J gave up 5 bases, with 19 bases separating them. Germline V lookup: CDR1 MNHEY, CDR2 SMNVEV (reference sequence). This CDR3 contains 17 residues.

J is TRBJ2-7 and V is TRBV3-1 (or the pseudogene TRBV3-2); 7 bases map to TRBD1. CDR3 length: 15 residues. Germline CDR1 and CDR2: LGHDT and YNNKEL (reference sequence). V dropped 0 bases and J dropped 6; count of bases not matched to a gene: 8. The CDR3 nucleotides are TGTGCCAGCAGCCAAGATTCAAGGACAGGCGGCGAGCAGTACTTC. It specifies CASSQDSRTGGEQYF.

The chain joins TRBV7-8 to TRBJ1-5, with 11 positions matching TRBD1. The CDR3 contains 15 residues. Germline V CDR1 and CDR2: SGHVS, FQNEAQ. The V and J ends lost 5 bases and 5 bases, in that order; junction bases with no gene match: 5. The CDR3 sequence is CASSPRTGGHQPQHF. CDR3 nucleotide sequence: TGTGCCAGCAGCCCAAGGACAGGGGGCCATCAGCCCCAGCATTTT. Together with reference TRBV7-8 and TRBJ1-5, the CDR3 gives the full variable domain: GAGVSQSPRYKVAKRGQDVALRCDPISGHVSLFWYQQALGQGPEFLTYFQNEAQLDKSGLPSDRFFAERPEGSVSTLKIQRTQQEDSAVYLCASSPRTGGHQPQHFGDGTRLSIL.

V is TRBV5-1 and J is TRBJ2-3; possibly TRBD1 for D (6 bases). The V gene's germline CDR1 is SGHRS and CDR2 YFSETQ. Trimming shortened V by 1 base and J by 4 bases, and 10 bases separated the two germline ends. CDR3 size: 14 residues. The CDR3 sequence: CASSLSPGADTQYF. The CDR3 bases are TGCGCCAGCAGCTTGTCGCCAGGGGCAGATACGCAGTATTTT.

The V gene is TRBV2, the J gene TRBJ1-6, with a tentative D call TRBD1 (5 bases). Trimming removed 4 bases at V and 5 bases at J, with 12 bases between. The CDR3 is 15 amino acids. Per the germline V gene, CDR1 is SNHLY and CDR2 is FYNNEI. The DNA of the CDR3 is TGTGCCAGCAGTGTCCAGTGGGGGGATAATTCACCCCTCCACTTT. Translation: CASSVQWGDNSPLHF.

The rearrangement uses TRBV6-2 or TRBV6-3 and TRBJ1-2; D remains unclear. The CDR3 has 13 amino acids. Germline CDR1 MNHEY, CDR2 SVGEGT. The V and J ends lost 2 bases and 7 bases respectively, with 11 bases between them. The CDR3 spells CASSYSMEGGYTF. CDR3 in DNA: TGTGCCAGCAGTTACAGCATGGAGGGTGGCTACACCTTC.

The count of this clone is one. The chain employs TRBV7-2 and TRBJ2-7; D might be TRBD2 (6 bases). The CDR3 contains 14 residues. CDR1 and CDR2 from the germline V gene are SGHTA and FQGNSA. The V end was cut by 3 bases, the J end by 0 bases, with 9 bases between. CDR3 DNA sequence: TGTGCCAGCAGCTTCCAGGGAGGCTCCTACGAGCAGTACTTC. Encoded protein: CASSFQGGSYEQYF.

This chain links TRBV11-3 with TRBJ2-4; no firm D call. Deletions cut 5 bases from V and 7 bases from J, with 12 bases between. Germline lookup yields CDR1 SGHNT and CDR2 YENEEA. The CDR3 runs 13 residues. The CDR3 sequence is CASSLNSKNIQYF. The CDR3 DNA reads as TGTGCCAGCAGCCTCAATAGCAAGAACATTCAGTACTTC.

The CDR3 loop reads CASSTLRTGADGELFF. As DNA, the CDR3 is TGTGCCAGCAGTACCCTCCGGACAGGGGCAGACGGGGAGCTGTTTTTT. The chain combines TRBV28 with TRBJ2-2; 9 bases fit TRBD1. The V and J ends lost 5 bases and 7 bases, in that order; junction bases with no gene match: 11. This CDR3 comprises 16 residues. The germline V gene has CDR1 MDHEN and CDR2 SYDVKM.

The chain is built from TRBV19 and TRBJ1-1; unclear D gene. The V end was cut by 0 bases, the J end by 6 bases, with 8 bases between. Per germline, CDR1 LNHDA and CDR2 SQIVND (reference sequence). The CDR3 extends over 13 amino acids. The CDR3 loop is CASSIEGRSEAFF. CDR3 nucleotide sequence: TGTGCCAGTAGTATAGAGGGCCGGTCTGAAGCTTTCTTT.

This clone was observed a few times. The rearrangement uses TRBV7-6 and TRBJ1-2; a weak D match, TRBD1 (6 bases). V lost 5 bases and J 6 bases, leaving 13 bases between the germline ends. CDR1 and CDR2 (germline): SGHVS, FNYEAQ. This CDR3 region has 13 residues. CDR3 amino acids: CASSPTGSDGYTF. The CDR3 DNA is TGTGCCAGCAGCCCTACAGGGAGTGATGGCTACACCTTC.

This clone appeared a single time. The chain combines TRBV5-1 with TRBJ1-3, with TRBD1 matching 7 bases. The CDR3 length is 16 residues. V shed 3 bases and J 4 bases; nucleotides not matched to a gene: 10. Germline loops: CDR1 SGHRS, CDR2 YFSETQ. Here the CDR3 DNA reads TGCGCCAGCAGCTCGGGCCCACAGGGGTCCGGAAACACCATATATTTT. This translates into CASSSGPQGSGNTIYF.

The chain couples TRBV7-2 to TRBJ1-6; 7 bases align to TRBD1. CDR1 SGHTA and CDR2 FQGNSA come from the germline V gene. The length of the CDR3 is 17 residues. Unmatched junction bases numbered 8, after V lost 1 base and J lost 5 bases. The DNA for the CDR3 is TGTGCCAGCAGCTTAGGTGGGAAGGGGGCCCATAATTCACCCCTCCACTTT. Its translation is CASSLGGKGAHNSPLHF.

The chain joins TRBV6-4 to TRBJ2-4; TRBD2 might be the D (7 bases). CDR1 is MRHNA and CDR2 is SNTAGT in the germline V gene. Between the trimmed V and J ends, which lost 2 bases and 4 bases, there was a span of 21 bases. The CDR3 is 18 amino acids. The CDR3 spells CASSDRGGVVRKKNIQYF. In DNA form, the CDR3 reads TGTGCCAGCAGTGACCGAGGGGGGGTAGTGAGGAAGAAAAACATTCAGTACTTC.

The DNA of the CDR3 is TGCCCCACCAGCCGCGAGGGGGGTAGCGGGGGGAGTAGCACAGATACGCAGTATTTT. Encoded protein: CPTSREGGSGGSSTDTQYF. This sequence joins TRBV4-3 and TRBJ2-3; 10 bases line up with TRBD2. The CDR3 spans 19 residues. Germline V gene data show CDR1 as LGHNA and CDR2 as YSLEER.

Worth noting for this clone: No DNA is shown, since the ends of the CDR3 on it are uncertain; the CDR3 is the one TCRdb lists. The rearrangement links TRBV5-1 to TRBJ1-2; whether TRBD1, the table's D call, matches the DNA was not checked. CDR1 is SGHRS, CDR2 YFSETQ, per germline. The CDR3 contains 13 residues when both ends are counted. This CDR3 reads CASSLVGTGSLTF.

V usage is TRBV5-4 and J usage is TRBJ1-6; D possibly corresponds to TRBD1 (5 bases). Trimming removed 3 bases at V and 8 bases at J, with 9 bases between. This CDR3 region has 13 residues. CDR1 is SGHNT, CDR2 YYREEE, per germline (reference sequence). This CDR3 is CASSSQGYSPLHF. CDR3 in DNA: TGTGCCAGCAGCTCCCAGGGTTATTCACCCCTCCACTTT.

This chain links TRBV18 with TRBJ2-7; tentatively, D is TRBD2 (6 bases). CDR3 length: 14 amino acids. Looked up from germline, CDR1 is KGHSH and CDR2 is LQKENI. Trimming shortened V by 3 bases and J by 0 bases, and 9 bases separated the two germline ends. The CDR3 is CASSPGTFSYEQYF. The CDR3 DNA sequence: TGTGCCAGCTCACCCGGGACTTTCTCCTACGAGCAGTACTTC.

In DNA, the CDR3 is TGTGCCACCAGTGGAGGGGGGGAGGGTGGCACTGAAGCTTTCTTT. This translates into CATSGGGEGGTEAFF. The J gene is TRBJ1-1, the V gene TRBV24-1; D is perhaps TRBD1 (6 bases). Germline assignment: CDR1 KGHDR and CDR2 SFDVKD. The V end was cut by 5 bases, the J end by 4 bases, with 16 bases between. CDR3 length: 15 residues.